This T cell receptor beta chain was obtained from a study of Ad26.COV2.S vaccination and SARS-CoV-2 variants. Across the whole study: Vaccine-arm donor from the placebo-controlled COV1001 Ad26.COV2.S trial. Intramuscular Ad26.COV2.S doses were given once or twice, 56 days apart.

The germline V gene encodes CDR1 MNHEY and CDR2 SMNVEV (reference sequence). V was pared by 4 bases and J by 2 bases, with 9 bases between. This CDR3 comprises 15 residues. Stated treatment: roughly 19 received Ad26.COV2.S at low or high dose, single or two shots; roughly 5 received placebo; per-sample allocation not given. At day 63 after the first vaccine or placebo injection, samples were drawn. TCRdb keeps only in-frame clones here, not all; method: immunoSEQ multiplex PCR. The profile shows about 680,000 clones, more than 80% of them singletons. The sample consisted of peripheral blood, taken in a trial of Ad26.COV2.S vaccine versus placebo. The TCR comes from a person between 18 and 65 years old who received the Ad26.COV2.S COVID-19 vaccine or a placebo. The rearrangement joins TRBV27 to TRBJ1-6, with D possibly TRBD1 on 5 matching bases. The CDR3 spells CASSYRGAYNSPLHF. The CDR3 DNA reads TGTGCCAGCAGTTACCGGGGGGCCTATAATTCACCCCTCCACTTT.